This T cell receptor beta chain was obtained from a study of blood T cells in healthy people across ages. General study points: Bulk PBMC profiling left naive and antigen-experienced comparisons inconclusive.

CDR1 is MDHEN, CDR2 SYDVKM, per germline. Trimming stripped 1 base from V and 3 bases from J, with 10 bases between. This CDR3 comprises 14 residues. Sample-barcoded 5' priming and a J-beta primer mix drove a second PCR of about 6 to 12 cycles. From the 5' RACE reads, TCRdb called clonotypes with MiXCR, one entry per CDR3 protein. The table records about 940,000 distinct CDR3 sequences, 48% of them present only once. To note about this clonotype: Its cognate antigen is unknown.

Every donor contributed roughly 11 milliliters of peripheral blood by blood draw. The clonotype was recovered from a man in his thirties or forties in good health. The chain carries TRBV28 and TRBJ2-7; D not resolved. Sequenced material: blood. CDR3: CASSLSAVFYEQYF. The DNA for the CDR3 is TGTGCCAGCAGTTTATCGGCGGTCTTCTACGAGCAGTACTTC.